The 11 T cell receptor beta chains listed next were all sequenced from one sample in a study of cytomegalovirus exposure and HLA in healthy donors. In the PCR, 60 Vbeta and 13 Jbeta primers were used. The protocol was immunoSEQ multiplex PCR, while the TCRdb copy is restricted to in-frame clones and leaves out a portion. The profile shows approximately 140,000 clones, 65% to 80% of them singletons. The specimen sequenced was PBMCs. These receptors were obtained from a woman aged 45-65 years in good health and CMV-seropositive.

This sequence joins TRBV7-2 and TRBJ2-1; 11 bases agree with TRBD2. V was clipped by 4 bases and J by 2 bases; unmatched bases: 4. Germline assignment: CDR1 SGHTA and CDR2 FQGNSA. CDR3 size: 16 residues. CDR3 sequence reads: CASSSGTSGTYNEQFF. The CDR3 DNA follows: TGTGCCAGCAGCTCCGGGACTAGCGGAACCTACAATGAGCAGTTCTTC.

The rearrangement joins TRBV6-1 to TRBJ2-7; D gene uncertain. Germline V gene lookup returns CDR1 MNHNS and CDR2 SASEGT. The CDR3 contains 13 residues. V was shortened by 3 bases and J by 2 bases, with 8 bases between the two germline ends. CDR3 sequence: CASSEHRAYEQYF. The CDR3 DNA reads as TGTGCCAGCAGTGAGCACCGAGCCTACGAGCAGTACTTC.

This clone showed up just a few times. The chain joins TRBV13 to TRBJ1-3; D not resolved. The CDR3 covers 14 residues. V gave up 2 bases and J gave up 4 bases, with 9 bases separating them. Per the germline V gene, CDR1 is PRHDT and CDR2 is FYEKMQ (reference sequence). CDR3 sequence reads: CASSLTGKGNTIYF. As DNA, the CDR3 is TGTGCCAGCAGCTTAACGGGGAAGGGAAACACCATATATTTT.

V is TRBV6-6 and J is TRBJ2-7; tentatively, D is TRBD2 (5 bases). Germline-derived CDR1 and CDR2 are MNHNY and SVGAGI (reference sequence). The CDR3 has 15 amino acids. Trimming removed 2 bases at V and 4 bases at J, with 15 bases between. CDR3 loop: CASSYPIAGAYEQYF. CDR3 DNA sequence: TGTGCCAGCAGTTACCCGATTGCGGGTGCATACGAGCAGTACTTC.

V usage is TRBV7-2 and J usage is TRBJ2-5; D is uncertain. The CDR3 totals 13 residues. Germline V gives CDR1 SGHTA, CDR2 FQGNSA. V lost 2 bases, J lost 4 bases, and 8 bases lay in between. The CDR3 sequence is CASSLNGPETQYF. In DNA form, the CDR3 reads TGTGCCAGCAGCTTAAACGGTCCAGAGACCCAGTACTTC.

The J gene is TRBJ1-1, the V gene TRBV6-5, with unresolved D. Germline V gene lookup returns CDR1 MNHEY and CDR2 SVGAGI. CDR3 length: 13 amino acids. V was cut by 6 bases and J by 4 bases, with 12 bases left in between. CDR3 protein: CASSSDMFTEAFF. DNA of the CDR3: TGTGCCAGCAGCTCCGACATGTTCACTGAAGCTTTCTTT.

The chain uses TRBV15 and TRBJ2-7; 8 nucleotides align to TRBD2. The trim removed 5 bases at V and 3 bases at J, leaving 9 bases unmatched. Germline-derived CDR1 and CDR2 are LNHNV and YYDKDF (reference sequence). The CDR3 runs 15 residues. The CDR3 here is CATSPSRGGIYEQYF. DNA for the CDR3: TGTGCCACCAGCCCCTCACGGGGGGGCATCTACGAGCAGTACTTC.

The V and J genes are TRBV29-1 and TRBJ2-1; 10 nucleotides match TRBD1. Germline V gene data show CDR1 as SQVTM and CDR2 as ANQGSEA. This CDR3 region has 13 residues. Trimming took 6 bases from V and 5 from J; bases not matched to a gene: 4. The CDR3 is CSVRTGGNNEQFF. Written as DNA, the CDR3 is TGCAGCGTACGGACAGGGGGGAACAATGAGCAGTTCTTC.

Concerning this clone itself: One end of the junction fails to match germline, which may point to a read error. The chain employs TRBV7-7 and TRBJ1-3, with D tentatively TRBD1 (5 bases). The germline gives CDR1 SSHAT, CDR2 FNYEAQ (reference sequence). The CDR3 is made up of 15 amino acids. Written as DNA, the CDR3 is TGTGCTAGCAGCTTGGGGCCAGGGCCTGGAAACACCATATATTTT. Its translation is CASSLGPGPGNTIYF.

This chain connects TRBV11-2 to TRBJ2-1; TRBD2 matches 11 bases. Per germline, CDR1 SGHAT and CDR2 FQNNGV. This CDR3 contains 15 residues. Trimming cost V 5 bases and J 10 bases; bases outside gene matches: 10. CDR3 loop: CASSPGSGGAREQFF. CDR3 coding DNA: TGTGCCAGCAGCCCGGGTAGCGGGGGGGCCCGGGAGCAGTTCTTC.

CDR3: CASSLRGINIQYF. The CDR3 bases are TGTGCCAGCAGCCTGCGCGGGATAAACATTCAGTACTTC. This chain connects TRBV14 to TRBJ2-4; D is perhaps TRBD2 (6 bases). This CDR3 contains 13 residues. Germline lookup yields CDR1 SGHDN and CDR2 FVKESK. Trimming stripped 4 bases from V and 6 bases from J, with 10 bases between.